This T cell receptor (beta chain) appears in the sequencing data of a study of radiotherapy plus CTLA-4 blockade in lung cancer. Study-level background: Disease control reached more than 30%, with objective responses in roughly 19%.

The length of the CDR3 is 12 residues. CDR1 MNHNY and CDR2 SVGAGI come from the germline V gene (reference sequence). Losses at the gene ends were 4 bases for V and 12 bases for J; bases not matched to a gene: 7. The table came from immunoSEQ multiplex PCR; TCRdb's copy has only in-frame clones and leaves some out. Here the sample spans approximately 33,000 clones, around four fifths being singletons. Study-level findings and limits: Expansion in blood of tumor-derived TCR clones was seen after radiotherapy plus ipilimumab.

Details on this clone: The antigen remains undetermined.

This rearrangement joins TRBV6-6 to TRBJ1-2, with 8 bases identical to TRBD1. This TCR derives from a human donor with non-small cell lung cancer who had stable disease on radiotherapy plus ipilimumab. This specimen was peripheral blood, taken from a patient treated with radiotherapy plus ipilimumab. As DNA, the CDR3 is TGTGCCAGCAGTTCGGACAGGGCGGTAAACACCTTC. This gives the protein CASSSDRAVNTF.